These 28 T cell receptor beta chains were sequenced from one sample in a study of cytomegalovirus exposure and HLA in healthy donors. It was with 60 Vbeta and 13 Jbeta primers that the PCR ran. Only in-frame clones appear in the TCRdb table, and some are missing; sequencing was by immunoSEQ multiplex PCR. The listing contains 100,000 to 150,000 clones. Sequenced input: PBMCs. These receptors were collected from a woman aged 40 to 50 in good health and CMV-seropositive.

This chain joins TRBV5-1 and TRBJ2-5, with 8 bases aligning to TRBD1. The J call may be incorrect, as the DNA end agrees better with TRBJ2-7. Looked up from germline, CDR1 is SGHRS and CDR2 is YFSETQ. The CDR3 spans 13 residues. The DNA for the CDR3 is TGCGCCAGCAGCTCCGGGACAGGCTACGAGCAGTACTTC. Its translation is CASSSGTGYEQYF.

The chain combines TRBV18 with TRBJ2-7; the D is unclear. The V and J ends lost 1 base and 2 bases respectively, with 9 bases between them. Germline-derived CDR1 and CDR2 are KGHSH and LQKENI. This CDR3 comprises 14 residues. This CDR3 reads CASSPRSSTYEQYF. CDR3 nucleotides: TGTGCCAGCTCACCACGCTCGAGCACCTACGAGCAGTACTTC.

The rearrangement joins TRBV27 to TRBJ2-2; D possibly corresponds to TRBD1 (5 bases). Germline loops: CDR1 MNHEY, CDR2 SMNVEV (reference sequence). Trimming left V 2 bases short and J 8 bases short, with 12 bases between. The CDR3 runs to 14 residues. The CDR3 sequence: CASSLPPPGGELFF. CDR3 in DNA: TGTGCCAGCAGTTTACCCCCCCCAGGGGGGGAGCTGTTTTTT.

As for this clone: A junction boundary mismatches the germline segment, possibly from a read error. The chain uses TRBV5-6 and TRBJ1-4; a possible D gene is TRBD1 (5 bases). The CDR3 runs 14 residues. Germline CDR1 and CDR2: SGHDT and YYEEEE. In nucleotides, the CDR3 is TGTGCCAGCAGCTTGTCCAGGGTAGACAGAAAAACTGTTTTT. The encoded protein is CASSLSRVDRKTVF.

The V call is TRBV11-3, the J call TRBJ2-2, with TRBD1 matching over 9 bases. Germline CDR1 SGHNT, CDR2 YENEEA. The V segment lost 6 bases and the J segment 3 bases; nucleotides outside the gene matches: 8. The CDR3 extends over 16 amino acids. The CDR3 DNA reads TGTGCCAGCAGTTCAGGACAGGGGTGGCACACCGGGGAGCTGTTTTTT. Protein product: CASSSGQGWHTGELFF. Drawing the rest from reference TRBV11-3 and TRBJ2-2, the complete variable domain is EAGVVQSPRYKIIEKKQPVAFWCNPISGHNTLYWYLQNLGQGPELLIRYENEEAVDDSQLPKDRFSAERLKGVDSTLKIQPAELGDSAVYLCASSSGQGWHTGELFFGEGSRLTVL.

The rearrangement links TRBV5-4 to TRBJ1-1; 8 bases match TRBD1. Trimming removed 3 bases from V and 4 bases from J; junction bases left unmatched: 5. The germline gives CDR1 SGHNT, CDR2 YYREEE (reference sequence). This CDR3 has 14 amino acids. In DNA form, the CDR3 reads TGTGCCAGCAGCTGGACAGGGCCCCGCACTGAAGCTTTCTTT. This gives the protein CASSWTGPRTEAFF.

The chain is built from TRBV30 and TRBJ2-7; 10 nucleotides agree with TRBD2. V dropped 0 bases and J dropped 0; count of bases not matched to a gene: 11. The germline gives CDR1 GTSNPN, CDR2 SVGIG (reference sequence). This CDR3 is 18 amino acids long. CDR3 coding DNA: TGTGCCTGGAGTGTACCCCAACTAGCGGGGATGAGCTCCTACGAGCAGTACTTC. As protein: CAWSVPQLAGMSSYEQYF.

DNA of the CDR3: TGTGCCAGCAGCGCCCGGACTAGCGGGTACAATGAGCAGTTCTTC. Its translation: CASSARTSGYNEQFF. This chain uses TRBV9 with TRBJ2-1, with 11 bases lining up with TRBD2. CDR1 and CDR2 (germline): SGDLS, YYNGEE. The V gene end was trimmed by 3 bases and the J gene end by 4 bases; junction bases not matched to a gene: 3. The CDR3 has 15 residues.

J is TRBJ2-7 and V is TRBV5-1, with D hard to call. The CDR3 covers 15 residues. Germline CDR1 and CDR2: SGHRS and YFSETQ. Trimming removed 2 bases from V and 2 bases from J, with 14 bases in between. The DNA for the CDR3 is TGCGCCAGCAGCTTCCAAACAGTGAATACCTACGAGCAGTACTTC. It encodes CASSFQTVNTYEQYF.

This chain links TRBV28 with TRBJ2-1, with 11 bases fitting TRBD2. Germline CDR1 is MDHEN and CDR2 is SYDVKM. V was pared by 6 bases and J by 5 bases, with 6 bases of the junction left unmatched. The length of the CDR3 is 15 residues. The CDR3 region is CASSLTSGSDNEQFF. CDR3 nucleotides: TGTGCCAGCAGCCTTACTAGCGGGAGTGACAATGAGCAGTTCTTC. The full variable domain, rest sourced from reference TRBV28 and TRBJ2-1, is DVKVTQSSRYLVKRTGEKVFLECVQDMDHENMFWYRQDPGLGLRLIYFSYDVKMKEKGDIPEGYSVSREKKERFSLILESASTNQTSMYLCASSLTSGSDNEQFFGPGTRLTVL.

The V and J genes are TRBV6-4 and TRBJ2-1; D remains ambiguous. Deletions cut 6 bases from V and 9 bases from J, with 15 bases between. The germline CDR1 and CDR2 sequences are MRHNA and SNTAGT. CDR3 length equals 13 residues. This chain's CDR3 is CASSANKDREQFF. The CDR3 bases are TGTGCCAGCAGCGCGAATAAAGATCGTGAGCAGTTCTTC.

This chain links TRBV5-4 with TRBJ2-5; 9 nucleotides line up with TRBD2. This CDR3 is built from 14 residues. V shed 3 bases, J shed 0 bases, and the junction held 0 bases outside the gene matches. CDR1 SGHNT and CDR2 YYREEE come from the germline V gene (reference sequence). The CDR3 bases are TGTGCCAGCAGCTCTAGCGGGAACCAAGAGACCCAGTACTTC. Translating gives CASSSSGNQETQYF. The whole variable domain, filled in from reference TRBV5-4 and TRBJ2-5, reads ETGVTQSPTHLIKTRGQQVTLRCSSQSGHNTVSWYQQALGQGPQFIFQYYREEENGRGNFPPRFSGLQFPNYSSELNVNALELDDSALYLCASSSSGNQETQYFGPGTRLLVL.

The gene calls are TRBV7-2 and TRBJ2-7, with 9 bases that match TRBD2. The CDR3 contains 16 residues. V was clipped by 7 bases and J by 0 bases; unmatched bases: 10. Germline CDR1 reads SGHTA; CDR2 reads FQGNSA. The CDR3 loop is CASNPGLARVSYEQYF. CDR3 DNA sequence: TGTGCCAGCAACCCAGGACTAGCGCGGGTCTCCTACGAGCAGTACTTC.

The gene calls are TRBV19 and TRBJ1-1; 7 bases map to TRBD1. There are 13 residues in the CDR3. Per germline, CDR1 LNHDA and CDR2 SQIVND (reference sequence). V lost 5 bases to trimming and J lost 4 bases; unmatched junction nucleotides: 4. The CDR3 coding sequence is TGTGCCAGTAGTCGGGACAGTAGCACTGAAGCTTTCTTT. This gives the protein CASSRDSSTEAFF.

The V gene is TRBV5-1, the J gene TRBJ2-5; 10 positions agree with TRBD2. The CDR3 spans 17 residues. V lost 0 bases and J lost 4; bases outside the gene matches: 9. The V gene's germline CDR1 is SGHRS and CDR2 YFSETQ. Here the CDR3 DNA reads TGCGCCAGCAGCTTGGCCTCATCACTAGCGGGAAGAGAGACCCAGTACTTC. Translation gives CASSLASSLAGRETQYF. The full variable domain, in which reference TRBV5-1 and TRBJ2-5 provide the parts outside the CDR3, is KAGVTQTPRYLIKTRGQQVTLSCSPISGHRSVSWYQQTPGQGLQFLFEYFSETQRNKGNFPGRFSGRQFSNSRSEMNVSTLELGDSALYLCASSLASSLAGRETQYFGPGTRLLVL.

This chain uses TRBV6-1 with TRBJ2-1; 10 positions agree with TRBD1. The germline V gene encodes CDR1 MNHNS and CDR2 SASEGT. Losses at the gene ends were 7 bases for V and 8 bases for J; bases not matched to a gene: 11. The CDR3 is 15 residues long. The CDR3: CASINDRGLYHEQFF. In DNA form, the CDR3 reads TGTGCCAGCATAAACGACAGGGGGCTTTACCATGAGCAGTTCTTC.

This chain uses TRBV18 with TRBJ2-7; 7 bases match TRBD1. The junction had 6 bases not matched to a gene; V was cut back by 5 bases and J by 2 bases. Germline V gives CDR1 KGHSH, CDR2 LQKENI. This CDR3 has 14 amino acids. The DNA of the CDR3 is TGTGCCAGCTCAGGCCGGGACAGTACCTACGAGCAGTACTTC. Amino acids: CASSGRDSTYEQYF. Complete variable domain (other parts from reference TRBV18 and TRBJ2-7): NAGVMQNPRHLVRRRGQEARLRCSPMKGHSHVYWYRQLPEEGLKFMVYLQKENIIDESGMPKERFSAEFPKEGPSILRIQQVVRGDSAAYFCASSGRDSTYEQYFGPGTRLTVT.

Comments on this clone: At one of its ends the junction is not consistent with the germline gene, which may arise from a read error. The chain employs TRBV7-7 and TRBJ2-3; possibly TRBD1 for D (5 bases). This CDR3 region has 14 residues. Germline V lookup: CDR1 SSHAT, CDR2 FNYEAQ (reference sequence). This chain's CDR3 is CASSLSPGFNTQYF. CDR3 DNA: TGTGCTAGCAGCTTATCCCCAGGGTTTAATACGCAGTATTTT.

The chain uses TRBV2 and TRBJ1-6; 9 bases are shared with TRBD1. The V segment lost 7 bases and the J segment 9 bases; nucleotides outside the gene matches: 10. The CDR3 spans 15 residues. Germline CDR1 and CDR2: SNHLY and FYNNEI. CDR3 DNA sequence: TGTGCCAGCACTCCGGGACAGGGAGCGGTTTCACCCCTCCACTTT. It encodes CASTPGQGAVSPLHF.

V and J are TRBV23-1 and TRBJ2-2; 8 nucleotides agree with TRBD1. TRBV23-1 is identified as an open reading frame with a role that is uncertain. Trimming took 4 bases from V and 1 from J; bases not matched to a gene: 5. This CDR3 is built from 16 residues. The CDR3 DNA follows: TGCGCCAGCAGTCCTCGGACAGGGATGAACACCGGGGAGCTGTTTTTT. It encodes CASSPRTGMNTGELFF.

The chain links TRBV5-8 to TRBJ1-2, with 7 nucleotides matching TRBD1. J gave up 4 bases and V 3 bases, and 12 bases lay outside the gene matches. Germline V gene lookup returns CDR1 SGHTS and CDR2 YDEGEE. The length of the CDR3 is 16 residues. The CDR3 nucleotides read TGTGCCAGCAGCTCTTGGTTAGGGACAGATGGCTATGGCTACACCTTC. As protein: CASSSWLGTDGYGYTF.

V is TRBV18 and J is TRBJ1-1; D remains ambiguous. Germline values: CDR1 KGHSH, CDR2 LQKENI. V was trimmed by 1 base and J by 0 bases, leaving 9 bases between them. The CDR3 spans 15 residues. The CDR3 nucleotides read TGTGCCAGCTCACCACGACACCTAATGAACACTGAAGCTTTCTTT. This gives the protein CASSPRHLMNTEAFF.

This rearrangement joins TRBV7-9 to TRBJ1-2, with TRBD1 matching 11 bases. This CDR3 comprises 17 residues. CDR1 and CDR2 from the germline V gene are SEHNR and FQNEAQ (reference sequence). V lost 5 bases to trimming and J lost 8 bases; unmatched junction nucleotides: 16. The chain's CDR3 is CASSPIRSGTGGGGYTF. CDR3 in DNA: TGTGCCAGCAGCCCGATCAGGAGCGGGACAGGGGGAGGCGGCTACACCTTC.

J is TRBJ1-4 and V is TRBV6-5; D gene uncertain. Germline V gene data show CDR1 as MNHEY and CDR2 as SVGAGI. V was pared by 0 bases and J by 1 base, with 9 bases between. The CDR3 consists of 16 residues. CDR3 sequence reads: CASSYSVGRTNEKLFF. DNA for the CDR3: TGTGCCAGCAGTTACTCGGTGGGGAGAACTAATGAAAAACTGTTTTTT.

The chain joins TRBV5-5 to TRBJ2-1, with 8 bases aligning to TRBD2. Trimming took 0 bases from V and 5 from J; bases not matched to a gene: 4. The CDR3 has 15 residues. CDR1 is SGHKS, CDR2 YYEKEE, per germline (reference sequence). The CDR3 region is CASSLVPAGDNEQFF. The CDR3 DNA reads as TGTGCCAGCAGCTTGGTGCCAGCGGGAGACAATGAGCAGTTCTTC.

The V call is TRBV5-1, the J call TRBJ2-3, with 7 bases fitting TRBD2. The CDR3 runs 16 residues. The ends lost 4 bases at V and 0 bases at J; junction bases unmatched: 8. Germline V lookup: CDR1 SGHRS, CDR2 YFSETQ. This CDR3 reads CASSPPLASSTDTQYF. Here the CDR3 DNA reads TGCGCCAGCAGCCCACCACTAGCGTCTAGCACAGATACGCAGTATTTT.

The gene calls are TRBV7-2 and TRBJ1-5; D remains unclear. The CDR3 sequence is 14 residues long. Germline CDR1 and CDR2: SGHTA and FQGNSA. Trimming stripped 4 bases from V and 0 bases from J, with 7 bases between. CDR3 sequence: CASSSTYSNQPQHF. For the CDR3, the DNA is TGTGCCAGCAGCTCTACCTATAGCAATCAGCCCCAGCATTTT.

CDR3 DNA sequence: TGTGCCAGCTCACCAGGATACGGGGCCTACGAGCAGTACTTC. It is translated as CASSPGYGAYEQYF. The chain employs TRBV18 and TRBJ2-7; tentatively, D is TRBD2 (5 bases). Germline-derived CDR1 and CDR2 are KGHSH and LQKENI. V was clipped by 2 bases and J by 2 bases, with 10 bases between them. CDR3 size: 14 residues.